The 30 T cell receptor beta chains listed next were all sequenced from one sample in a study of blood T cell repertoires in COVID-19. The assay was immunoSEQ multiplex PCR, and TCRdb's table has in-frame clones only and misses some. This table has some 150,000 clones, 88% appearing once. The material sequenced was peripheral blood. The receptors were sampled from a human donor in a cohort sampled during active COVID-19.

This clone has only one observation. This chain connects TRBV5-6 to TRBJ1-2; D is uncertain. This CDR3 spans 17 amino acids. Per germline, CDR1 SGHDT and CDR2 YYEEEE. Trimming shortened V by 5 bases and J by 0 bases, and 20 bases separated the two germline ends. In DNA, the CDR3 is TGTGCCAGCAGTTTCCGGACCTCCGGAGGAGCTAACTATGGCTACACCTTC. It is translated as CASSFRTSGGANYGYTF.

This chain links TRBV28 with TRBJ1-3, with TRBD1 identical over 9 bases. This CDR3 has 18 residues. Germline V lookup: CDR1 MDHEN, CDR2 SYDVKM. The junction had 15 bases not matched to a gene; V was cut back by 5 bases and J by 4 bases. CDR3 loop: CASSPTFGQGRRGNTIYF. The CDR3 DNA is TGTGCCAGCAGTCCTACGTTTGGACAGGGGCGGCGCGGAAACACCATATATTTT.

The J gene is TRBJ1-2, the V gene TRBV2; 9 bases align to TRBD1. CDR3 length: 16 residues. Germline V gene sequence: CDR1 SNHLY, CDR2 FYNNEI. The junction had 12 bases not matched to a gene; V was cut back by 6 bases and J by 4 bases. CDR3 DNA: TGTGCCAGCAGACCAATCCGGGACAGGGCTCGCTATGGCTACACCTTC. The encoded protein is CASRPIRDRARYGYTF.

This rearrangement joins TRBV7-8 to TRBJ2-7; D remains ambiguous. The germline CDR1 and CDR2 sequences are SGHVS and FQNEAQ. V was trimmed by 0 bases and J by 4 bases, leaving 7 bases between them. The CDR3 has 13 residues. For the CDR3, the DNA is TGTGCCAGCAGCTTAGCGAGTCGGTACGAGCAGTACTTC. Translated, it gives CASSLASRYEQYF.

CDR3 sequence (DNA): TGTGCCAGCCGTGTCGAGGGCCCGTTCTATAATTCACCCCTCCACTTT. Its translation is CASRVEGPFYNSPLHF. This chain links TRBV7-2 with TRBJ1-6; D remains ambiguous. Germline V gene data show CDR1 as SGHTA and CDR2 as FQGNSA. The V and J ends lost 8 bases and 3 bases respectively, with 17 bases between them. CDR3 size: 16 residues.

The genes are TRBV5-6 and TRBJ2-3, with D possibly matching TRBD1 (5 bases). The germline V gene has CDR1 SGHDT and CDR2 YYEEEE. The CDR3 has 14 residues. V was cut by 0 bases and J by 2 bases, with 7 bases left in between. The CDR3 spells CASSLGTYTDTQYF. Written as DNA, the CDR3 is TGTGCCAGCAGCTTGGGGACATACACAGATACGCAGTATTTT.

This clone was seen a single time. The chain links TRBV30 to TRBJ2-7; 7 positions agree with TRBD1. The trim removed 2 bases at V and 2 bases at J, leaving 9 bases unmatched. In germline, CDR1 is GTSNPN, CDR2 SVGIG (reference sequence). The CDR3 length is 15 residues. The CDR3 region is CAWSFRTGPTYEQYF. The CDR3 DNA reads as TGTGCCTGGAGTTTCAGGACAGGACCTACCTACGAGCAGTACTTC.

The rearrangement uses TRBV24-1 and TRBJ1-1, with D possibly being TRBD1 (6 bases). Trimming removed 7 bases at V and 5 bases at J, with 7 bases between. Germline V gene lookup returns CDR1 KGHDR and CDR2 SFDVKD. The CDR3 has 11 residues. This CDR3 is CATRRGTEAFF. The CDR3 bases are TGTGCCACCAGAAGGGGGACTGAAGCTTTCTTT.

The chain couples TRBV3-1 (or the pseudogene TRBV3-2) to TRBJ2-3, with 7 bases identical to TRBD2. J gave up 0 bases and V 5 bases, and 11 bases lay outside the gene matches. The CDR3 loop spans 17 amino acids. Germline V gives CDR1 LGHDT, CDR2 YNNKEL (reference sequence). This CDR3 reads CASSKRGLCGSTDTQYF. The CDR3 DNA sequence: TGTGCCAGCAGCAAGCGGGGACTTTGCGGTAGCACAGATACGCAGTATTTT.

The chain joins TRBV28 to TRBJ2-4; D remains ambiguous. This CDR3 is 16 amino acids long. Germline V gene sequence: CDR1 MDHEN, CDR2 SYDVKM. V was clipped by 4 bases and J by 0 bases, with 13 bases between them. The CDR3 reads CASSSFSLLAKNIQYF. CDR3 in DNA: TGTGCCAGCAGTTCCTTCTCTCTCCTAGCCAAAAACATTCAGTACTTC. Combining the CDR3 with reference TRBV28 and TRBJ2-4 gives the whole variable domain DVKVTQSSRYLVKRTGEKVFLECVQDMDHENMFWYRQDPGLGLRLIYFSYDVKMKEKGDIPEGYSVSREKKERFSLILESASTNQTSMYLCASSSFSLLAKNIQYFGAGTRLSVL.

The chain combines TRBV5-1 with TRBJ2-7, with 8 bases fitting TRBD1. V trimming: 4 bases; J trimming: 6 bases; junction bases outside the gene matches: 12. Per the germline V gene, CDR1 is SGHRS and CDR2 is YFSETQ. The CDR3 contains 15 residues. The CDR3: CASSAGTGLAGEQYF. DNA for the CDR3: TGCGCCAGCAGCGCCGGGACAGGACTTGCAGGCGAGCAGTACTTC.

V is TRBV9 and J is TRBJ1-1, with D possibly matching TRBD1 (5 bases). The CDR3 is made up of 15 amino acids. Per germline, CDR1 SGDLS and CDR2 YYNGEE. Trimming took 4 bases from V and 0 from J, leaving 13 bases between them. The CDR3 reads CASSPGGTVNTEAFF. The CDR3 DNA is TGTGCCAGCAGCCCGGGGGGGACGGTGAACACTGAAGCTTTCTTT. Full variable domain (remainder filled in from reference TRBV9 and TRBJ1-1): DSGVTQTPKHLITATGQRVTLRCSPRSGDLSVYWYQQSLDQGLQFLIQYYNGEERAKGNILERFSAQQFPDLHSELNLSSLELGDSALYFCASSPGGTVNTEAFFGQGTRLTVV.

V gene TRBV4-3 combines with J gene TRBJ2-2; no clear D gene. Trimming stripped 1 base from V and 3 bases from J, with 9 bases between. Germline lookup yields CDR1 LGHNA and CDR2 YSLEER. The CDR3 is 15 residues long. As DNA, the CDR3 is TGCGCCAGCAGCCAAGGCAACTCTCACACCGGGGAGCTGTTTTTT. It specifies CASSQGNSHTGELFF.

The V gene is TRBV6-6, the J gene TRBJ1-1; weak D call: TRBD1 (5 bases). Germline V gene lookup returns CDR1 MNHNY and CDR2 SVGAGI (reference sequence). The CDR3 is 11 amino acids. V lost 11 bases to trimming and J lost 5 bases, with 12 bases between them. CDR3 bases: TGTGCCGGCTCGGCAGGGACTGAAGCTTTCTTT. This translates into CAGSAGTEAFF.

The chain recombines TRBV7-3 with TRBJ2-5; D possibly corresponds to TRBD1 (6 bases). The CDR3 has 14 residues. The V end was cut by 1 base, the J end by 4 bases, with 10 bases between. The germline V gene encodes CDR1 SGHTA and CDR2 FQGTGA. CDR3 sequence: CASSLMGRGETQYF. CDR3 DNA: TGTGCCAGCAGCTTAATGGGCAGGGGAGAGACCCAGTACTTC.

The V gene is TRBV5-1, the J gene TRBJ2-7, with a weak D call TRBD1 (6 bases). V lost 1 base, J lost 2 bases, and 13 bases lay in between. CDR3 length: 15 residues. CDR1 and CDR2 (germline): SGHRS, YFSETQ. CDR3 sequence reads: CASSLFPGQTYEQYF. In DNA form, the CDR3 reads TGCGCCAGCAGCTTGTTCCCGGGACAAACCTACGAGCAGTACTTC.

In nucleotides, the CDR3 is TGTGCCAGCAGTTTCCCCACTAGCGGGGATTCCTACAATGAGCAGTTCTTC. Encoded protein: CASSFPTSGDSYNEQFF. The chain employs TRBV27 and TRBJ2-1; 10 nucleotides line up with TRBD2. The V segment lost 3 bases and the J segment 1 base; nucleotides outside the gene matches: 6. Germline-derived CDR1 and CDR2 are MNHEY and SMNVEV (reference sequence). The CDR3 is 17 amino acids.

The V call is TRBV5-6, the J call TRBJ2-5; D possibly corresponds to TRBD2 (6 bases). Germline V CDR1 and CDR2: SGHDT, YYEEEE. The CDR3 contains 14 residues. Deletions cut 0 bases from V and 3 bases from J, with 9 bases between. CDR3 sequence: CASSLAGGEETQYF. CDR3 bases: TGTGCCAGCAGCTTGGCAGGCGGGGAAGAGACCCAGTACTTC.

This chain uses TRBV7-3 with TRBJ2-1; 12 bases are shared with TRBD2. Unmatched junction bases numbered 8, after V lost 3 bases and J lost 8 bases. From germline, CDR1 is SGHTA and CDR2 FQGTGA. This CDR3 contains 16 residues. The CDR3 loop is CASSFASSGGAYEQFF. The CDR3 bases are TGTGCCAGCAGCTTTGCCTCTAGCGGGGGGGCCTATGAGCAGTTCTTC.

The chain recombines TRBV2 with TRBJ2-1, with 10 bases matching TRBD2. Trimming removed 6 bases from V and 0 bases from J; junction bases left unmatched: 5. Germline V CDR1 and CDR2: SNHLY, FYNNEI. The CDR3 sequence is 16 residues long. CDR3 sequence (DNA): TGTGCCAGCAGGGTGGGACTAGCGAGCTCCTACAATGAGCAGTTCTTC. Amino acid sequence: CASRVGLASSYNEQFF.

The chain is built from TRBV7-6 and TRBJ1-3, with a tentative D call TRBD1 (6 bases). This CDR3 spans 16 amino acids. V was shortened by 0 bases and J by 4 bases, with 13 bases between the two germline ends. Germline V CDR1 and CDR2: SGHVS, FNYEAQ. DNA for the CDR3: TGTGCCAGCAGCTTAGCGCCCAGGGGAAGCGGAAACACCATATATTTT. Residues: CASSLAPRGSGNTIYF.

This chain joins TRBV4-2 and TRBJ2-2, with a tentative D call TRBD1 (6 bases). V lost 0 bases and J 2 bases, leaving 16 bases between the germline ends. CDR1 and CDR2 from the germline V gene are LGHNA and YNFKEQ. The CDR3 has 18 amino acids. The DNA of the CDR3 is TGTGCCAGCAGCCAAGAAGGGTATGGGACAACAAACACCGGGGAGCTGTTTTTT. It is translated as CASSQEGYGTTNTGELFF.

The V gene is TRBV19, the J gene TRBJ2-5, with 8 positions matching TRBD2. The V gene's germline CDR1 is LNHDA and CDR2 SQIVND (reference sequence). The CDR3 length is 16 residues. The junction had 5 bases not matched to a gene; V was cut back by 1 base and J by 1 base. The CDR3 is CASSIAQLAAQETQYF. The CDR3 DNA follows: TGTGCCAGTAGTATAGCCCAACTAGCGGCCCAAGAGACCCAGTACTTC.

The chain links TRBV15 to TRBJ2-5, with 8 nucleotides matching TRBD2. The V and J ends lost 5 bases and 1 base, in that order; junction bases with no gene match: 9. Germline CDR1 is LNHNV and CDR2 is YYDKDF (reference sequence). The CDR3 has 16 amino acids. The CDR3 nucleotides read TGTGCCACCAGCGGGAGGGCTCTAGCGGGCCAAGAGACCCAGTACTTC. Protein product: CATSGRALAGQETQYF.

This rearrangement joins TRBV5-6 to TRBJ1-6, with a possible D match to TRBD1 (5 bases). The CDR3 has 16 residues. The V end was cut by 0 bases, the J end by 9 bases, with 16 bases between. Germline V gene sequence: CDR1 SGHDT, CDR2 YYEEEE. The CDR3 DNA reads TGTGCCAGCAGCTTGGGAGGCTACAGGATTGTTTCACCCCTCCACTTT. It encodes CASSLGGYRIVSPLHF.

The chain carries TRBV2 and TRBJ2-4; a possible D gene is TRBD2 (5 bases). The CDR3 sequence is 14 residues long. From germline, CDR1 is SNHLY and CDR2 FYNNEI. V lost 3 bases and J lost 2, with 8 bases in between. The CDR3 protein is CASSEGRTKNIQYF. As DNA, the CDR3 is TGTGCCAGCAGTGAGGGGAGAACCAAAAACATTCAGTACTTC.

The count of this clone is one. J is TRBJ2-3 and V is TRBV5-1, with TRBD2 matching 7 bases. This CDR3 contains 14 residues. Trimming took 5 bases from V and 2 from J; bases not matched to a gene: 5. CDR1 SGHRS and CDR2 YFSETQ come from the germline V gene. This CDR3 reads CASRLAEPTDTQYF. DNA of the CDR3: TGCGCCAGCAGGCTAGCGGAACCCACAGATACGCAGTATTTT.

V is TRBV11-2 and J is TRBJ2-7; 7 positions match TRBD1. Losses at the gene ends were 4 bases for V and 1 base for J; bases not matched to a gene: 13. Per the germline V gene, CDR1 is SGHAT and CDR2 is FQNNGV. This CDR3 has 17 amino acids. DNA for the CDR3: TGTGCCAGCAGCTCCCGGGGTGACAGGGACGGATCCTACGAGCAGTACTTC. It codes for CASSSRGDRDGSYEQYF. Complete variable domain (other parts from reference TRBV11-2 and TRBJ2-7): EAGVAQSPRYKIIEKRQSVAFWCNPISGHATLYWYQQILGQGPKLLIQFQNNGVVDDSQLPKDRFSAERLKGVDSTLKIQPAKLEDSAVYLCASSSRGDRDGSYEQYFGPGTRLTVT.

This clone was observed a single time. The chain has TRBV7-9 and TRBJ2-6; the D gene is possibly TRBD1 (6 bases). The CDR3 is 18 amino acids. Trimming removed 2 bases at V and 0 bases at J, with 14 bases between. From germline, CDR1 is SEHNR and CDR2 FQNEAQ (reference sequence). The DNA of the CDR3 is TGTGCCAGCAGCTTAAGGGGGACGGGAACCTCTGGGGCCAACGTCCTGACTTTC. Translation: CASSLRGTGTSGANVLTF.

The chain couples TRBV28 to TRBJ1-6, with 9 bases fitting TRBD1. V lost 3 bases, J lost 1 base, and 10 bases stayed unmatched. CDR1 is MDHEN and CDR2 is SYDVKM in the germline V gene. The CDR3 length is 19 residues. This CDR3 is CASSFGLQGALSYNSPLHF. For the CDR3, the DNA is TGTGCCAGCAGTTTCGGCCTACAGGGGGCGTTGTCCTATAATTCACCCCTCCACTTT.